The present TCR beta chain was sequenced within a study of T cell responses to AZD1222 COVID-19 vaccine. General observations from the study: Most donors were white British and more were female, and clonal diversity was possibly underestimated. Recipients of two AZD1222 doses showed rising Spike-specific TCR breadth and depth. Nearly half of spike-specific TCRs reportedly target variant regions that are unmutated in the B.1.351 and B.1.1.7 variants.

The germline V gene encodes CDR1 SQVTM and CDR2 ANQGSEA. Trimming cost V 4 bases and J 1 base, with 5 bases left between them. The CDR3 is 12 residues long. This clone was observed a handful of times. Its antigen is undetermined. Sequenced by immunoSEQ multiplex PCR; TCRdb stores in-frame clones only, minus some. The table has about 100,000 clones, about 86% seen once; the top ten hold about 1.5%. This clonotype was sampled from an adult in good health. The sample in question was peripheral blood, obtained on day 0 of AZD1222 vaccination. The chain links TRBV29-1 to TRBJ1-5, with D hard to call. The DNA of the CDR3 is TGCAGCGTTGCACAAAGCAATCAGCCCCAGCATTTT. Residues: CSVAQSNQPQHF. The full variable domain, rest sourced from reference TRBV29-1 and TRBJ1-5, is SAVISQKPSRDICQRGTSLTIQCQVDSQVTMMFWYRQQPGQSLTLIATANQGSEATYESGFVIDKFPISRPNLTFSTLTVSNMSPEDSSIYLCSVAQSNQPQHFGDGTRLSIL.